The subject of this entry is one TCR beta chain. The target antigen is unknown. This entry comes from a study of T cells in tumors after PD-1 blockade. The wider study: During anti-PD-1 treatment, some patients continued daily vismodegib 150 mg. Peripheral blood samples averaged approximately 37,000 unique clonotypes and more than 90,000 templates.

Study-level points and caveats: About 41% of tumor TCR clonotypes were also found in blood.

Libraries were prepared by immunoSEQ multiplex PCR; TCRdb keeps only in-frame clonotypes and omits some of them. The sample includes about 59,000 clones, just under 80% of them seen just once. This CDR3 spans 15 amino acids. Per germline, CDR1 MNHEY and CDR2 SVGAGI. The ends lost 4 bases at V and 3 bases at J; junction bases unmatched: 7. The sample in question was PBMCs, obtained before anti-PD-1 treatment. The receptor's source is a human donor with basal cell carcinoma. The chain is built from TRBV6-5 and TRBJ2-5; 8 bases fit TRBD2. CDR3 region: CASSFFGGAKETQYF. In DNA form, the CDR3 reads TGTGCCAGCAGTTTCTTCGGGGGGGCAAAAGAGACCCAGTACTTC.